The TCR beta chain described here comes from a study of early stage breast cancer tumors. The wider study: Most of the 16 invasive tumors were ER+, PR+ and HER2-.

This clone was observed a handful of times. Sequencing was performed with immunoSEQ multiplex PCR; in TCRdb, only in-frame clones are kept and a portion is missing. The sample shows about 24,000 clones, roughly two thirds of them seen only once. Deletions cut 0 bases from V and 4 bases from J, with 11 bases between. Germline V CDR1 and CDR2: KGHSH, LQKENI. The CDR3 spans 15 residues. The chain uses TRBV18 and TRBJ2-3, with D tentatively TRBD1 (6 bases). The sequenced sample was breast tumor tissue. This sequence originates from a person between 55 and 69 years old with breast cancer. DNA for the CDR3: TGTGCCAGCTCACCACCCACCCAGGGGCCAGATACGCAGTATTTT. Translated, it gives CASSPPTQGPDTQYF.